This T cell receptor (beta chain) was captured by sequencing in a study of T cells in Graves' hyperthyroidism and ophthalmopathy. Amplified TCR beta CDR3 regions derived from RNA transcripts. Primed by the HTBI set, a first-round RT-PCR was run on the TCR CDR3. TCRdb independently ran MiXCR on the multiplex PCR reads; one entry per CDR3 protein. The repertoire holds around 600,000 distinct CDR3 sequences, with around 15% as singletons. The sample was blood. This TCR was sampled from a woman aged 50 to 60 with Graves' ophthalmopathy.

The CDR3, as DNA: TGCAGTGCCACCCTCACAGGGGACACTGAAGCTTTCTTT. Encoded protein: CSATLTGDTEAFF. V and J are TRBV20-1 and TRBJ1-1, with TRBD1 matching 7 bases. Trimming cost V 6 bases and J 3 bases; bases outside gene matches: 7. This CDR3 is built from 13 residues. The V gene's germline CDR1 is DFQATT and CDR2 SNEGSKA (reference sequence).